Listed below are T cell receptor beta chains from one sample, sequenced in a study of cytomegalovirus exposure and HLA in healthy donors. TCRdb's copy holds only in-frame clones and misses some; the assay was immunoSEQ multiplex PCR. The sample includes 100,000 to 150,000 clones, 77% of them seen just once. The source material was PBMCs. The receptors come from a man younger than 35 in good health and CMV-seropositive. CDR3s include the opening cysteine and the closing phenylalanine or tryptophan. D genes are given only for firm matches. Only part of the rows carry a size: once, few, many, or a class if the clone is expanded.

D gene	V gene	clone size	J gene	CDR3 protein	CDR3 DNA
TRBD1	TRBV28	.	TRBJ1-2	CASSLSGQPYGYTF	TGTGCCAGCAGTTTATCGGGACAGCCCTATGGCTACACCTTC
TRBD2	TRBV5-4	.	TRBJ2-5	CASSLGLAGSRETQYF	TGTGCCAGCAGCTTGGGGCTAGCGGGATCTCGAGAGACCCAGTACTTC
.	TRBV25-1	.	TRBJ2-5	CASSESAGKETQYF	TGTGCCAGCAGTGAATCTGCAGGGAAAGAGACCCAGTACTTC
TRBD1	TRBV27	.	TRBJ1-2	CASSPRGQGRGYTF	TGTGCCAGCAGTCCCCGCGGACAGGGCCGTGGCTACACCTTC
TRBD1	TRBV27	.	TRBJ1-4	CASSLSFFRDRAMGREKLFF	TGTGCCAGCAGTTTATCGTTCTTCAGGGACAGGGCGATGGGTCGAGAAAAACTGTTTTTT
.	TRBV9	.	TRBJ2-1	CASSASFSGELYNEQFF	TGTGCCAGCAGCGCCTCTTTTAGCGGAGAGTTGTACAATGAGCAGTTCTTC
.	TRBV7-7	once	TRBJ2-1	CASSLGHNNEQFF	TGTGCTAGCAGCTTAGGACATAACAATGAGCAGTTCTTC
TRBD2	TRBV11-2	.	TRBJ2-7	CASIGAREGHREQYF	TGTGCCAGCATCGGGGCCCGGGAGGGCCACAGGGAGCAGTACTTC
.	TRBV11-2	.	TRBJ1-3	CASSSGGGTGSTIYF	TGTGCCAGCAGCTCCGGGGGGGGTACTGGAAGCACCATATATTTT
.	TRBV27	.	TRBJ2-5	CASSLWGLGETQYF	TGTGCCAGCAGTTTATGGGGACTCGGAGAGACCCAGTACTTC
TRBD1	TRBV19	few	TRBJ1-3	CASSPGQGNSGNTIYF	TGTGCCAGTAGCCCTGGACAGGGGAACTCTGGAAACACCATATATTTT
.	TRBV25-1	.	TRBJ1-6	CASRRTSYNSPLHF	TGTGCCAGCAGGCGGACATCTTATAATTCACCCCTCCACTTT
.	TRBV18	.	TRBJ2-7	CASSPQGVGSEQYF	TGTGCCAGCTCACCACAGGGGGTAGGGTCCGAGCAGTACTTC
.	TRBV19	once	TRBJ2-7	CASSIAFGAAFTYEQYF	TGTGCCAGTAGTATAGCTTTTGGGGCAGCCTTTACTTACGAGCAGTACTTC
TRBD2	TRBV19	.	TRBJ2-5	CASSNLAGVLEETQYF	TGTGCCAGTAGTAACCTAGCGGGAGTTCTGGAGGAGACCCAGTACTTC
TRBD1	TRBV5-1	.	TRBJ1-1	CASSPGGDRGLNTEAFF	TGCGCCAGCAGCCCCGGCGGGGACAGGGGTTTGAACACTGAAGCTTTCTTT
TRBD1	TRBV7-3	once	TRBJ2-7	CASSTTGGRAGEQYF	TGTGCCAGCAGTACCACAGGGGGCAGGGCCGGCGAGCAGTACTTC
TRBD2	TRBV2	once	TRBJ2-1	CASSLSAGGFYNEQFF	TGTGCCAGCAGTCTCTCGGCGGGAGGGTTCTACAATGAGCAGTTCTTC
.	TRBV5-8	.	TRBJ1-1	CASSSDTNTEAFF	TGTGCCAGCAGCTCCGACACGAACACTGAAGCTTTCTTT
.	TRBV27	.	TRBJ1-5	CASRSGLGNQPQHF	TGTGCCAGCCGATCAGGGCTGGGCAATCAGCCCCAGCATTTT
.	TRBV27	.	TRBJ1-2	CASSFGGLWGYTF	TGTGCCAGCAGTTTCGGGGGGCTCTGGGGCTACACCTTC
.	TRBV4-1	.	TRBJ1-5	CASSAGRLGSNQPQHF	TGCGCCAGCAGTGCAGGGAGGCTGGGTAGCAATCAGCCCCAGCATTTT
.	TRBV5-1	.	TRBJ1-2	CASSLGGVVQYPYGYTF	TGCGCCAGCAGCTTGGGGGGAGTGGTTCAATACCCCTATGGCTACACCTTC
TRBD2	TRBV9	.	TRBJ2-7	CASSASGRRYEQYF	TGTGCCAGCAGCGCAAGCGGGAGGAGATACGAGCAGTACTTC
.	TRBV2	few	TRBJ2-1	CASSVSRSSYNEQFF	TGTGCCAGCAGTGTCTCCAGAAGCTCCTACAATGAGCAGTTCTTC
.	TRBV6-1	.	TRBJ1-1	CASTPSGRATEAFF	TGTGCCAGCACTCCCTCGGGCAGGGCCACTGAAGCTTTCTTT
.	TRBV15	.	TRBJ2-3	CATSRGPQRGKIPGTDTQYF	TGTGCCACCAGCAGAGGTCCCCAGAGGGGGAAAATTCCGGGCACAGATACGCAGTATTTT
.	TRBV4-2	.	TRBJ2-2	CASSQGSSANTGELFF	TGTGCCAGCAGCCAAGGTAGTAGCGCGAACACCGGGGAGCTGTTTTTT
.	TRBV6-5	once	TRBJ2-2	CASRRGSWVTGELFF	TGTGCCAGCAGGAGGGGGAGCTGGGTCACCGGGGAGCTGTTTTTT
.	TRBV6-6	.	TRBJ1-5	CASSYSRNQPQHF	TGTGCCAGCAGTTACTCTCGTAATCAGCCCCAGCATTTT
.	TRBV5-1	.	TRBJ2-3	CASSLAGQGGGDTQYF	TGCGCCAGCAGCTTGGCGGGTCAGGGCGGAGGGGATACGCAGTATTTT
.	TRBV7-7	.	TRBJ1-4	CASSLFSLSSGEDERNEKLFF	TGTGCTAGCAGCTTATTCTCTCTATCATCGGGGGAAGATGAAAGGAATGAAAAACTGTTTTTT
TRBD1	TRBV9	.	TRBJ2-5	CASSESGTEQETQYF	TGTGCCAGCAGCGAATCCGGGACAGAGCAAGAGACCCAGTACTTC
TRBD2	TRBV27	.	TRBJ2-3	CASSLLLAGGPDTQYF	TGTGCCAGCAGTTTACTTCTAGCGGGAGGCCCAGATACGCAGTATTTT
TRBD1	TRBV2	.	TRBJ1-4	CASGWTGDEIATNEKLFF	TGTGCCAGCGGCTGGACAGGGGACGAGATAGCAACTAATGAAAAACTGTTTTTT
.	TRBV18	.	TRBJ2-1	CASSGLEQGNEQFF	TGTGCCAGCTCAGGACTCGAACAGGGTAATGAGCAGTTCTTC
.	TRBV9	.	TRBJ1-2	CASNPGQGSEIYGYTF	TGTGCCAGCAACCCTGGTCAGGGGTCCGAAATCTATGGCTACACCTTC
TRBD1	TRBV6-5	few	TRBJ1-2	CASSSPGQGAYGYTF	TGTGCCAGCAGTTCCCCAGGACAGGGGGCCTATGGCTACACCTTC
.	TRBV18	once	TRBJ1-4	CASSPRQTEKLFF	TGTGCCAGCTCACCACGACAGACGGAAAAACTGTTTTTT
.	TRBV7-7	.	TRBJ2-3	CASSLDGWESGTDTQYF	TGTGCTAGCAGCTTAGATGGGTGGGAGAGCGGCACAGATACGCAGTATTTT
TRBD2	TRBV5-1	.	TRBJ2-5	CASSFSSGVGETQYF	TGCGCCAGCAGCTTCTCTAGCGGGGTTGGAGAGACCCAGTACTTC
.	TRBV19	few	TRBJ1-2	CASSPRGSHGYTF	TGTGCCAGTAGCCCCCGGGGAAGCCATGGCTACACCTTC
.	TRBV2	.	TRBJ2-7	CASSEGPGAYEQYF	TGTGCCAGCAGTGAAGGTCCGGGGGCCTACGAGCAGTACTTC
.	TRBV15	.	TRBJ1-1	CATRQQGGNTEAFF	TGTGCCACCAGACAACAGGGCGGGAACACTGAAGCTTTCTTT
.	TRBV6-4	.	TRBJ2-1	CASTKKNTRGANEQFF	TGTGCCAGCACCAAAAAGAACACCCGGGGGGCGAATGAGCAGTTCTTC